The clone carrying this T cell receptor beta chain showed up just a few times. Antigen unknown. This record comes from a study of blood T cells in healthy people across ages. The use of a sample-barcoded 5' primer and a J-beta primer mix characterized a second PCR of roughly 6 to 11 cycles. TCRdb re-derived calls from the 5' RACE reads in MiXCR, one entry per CDR3 protein. The sample lists hundreds of thousands of distinct CDR3 sequences, around 43% occurring once. The ends were cut back, 3 bases at V and 5 bases at J, with 12 bases in the middle. The CDR3 totals 15 residues. Germline CDR1 is SGHRS and CDR2 is YFSETQ. Study-wide points: Unknown CMV status may confound age-related changes in expanded clones.

The sample was blood. This TCR was recovered from an elderly man in good health. The chain combines TRBV5-1 with TRBJ1-6; TRBD1 might be the D (5 bases). The chain's CDR3 is CASSSYRGNNSPLHF. In DNA form, the CDR3 reads TGCGCCAGCAGCTCATACCGGGGGAATAATTCACCCCTCCACTTT.